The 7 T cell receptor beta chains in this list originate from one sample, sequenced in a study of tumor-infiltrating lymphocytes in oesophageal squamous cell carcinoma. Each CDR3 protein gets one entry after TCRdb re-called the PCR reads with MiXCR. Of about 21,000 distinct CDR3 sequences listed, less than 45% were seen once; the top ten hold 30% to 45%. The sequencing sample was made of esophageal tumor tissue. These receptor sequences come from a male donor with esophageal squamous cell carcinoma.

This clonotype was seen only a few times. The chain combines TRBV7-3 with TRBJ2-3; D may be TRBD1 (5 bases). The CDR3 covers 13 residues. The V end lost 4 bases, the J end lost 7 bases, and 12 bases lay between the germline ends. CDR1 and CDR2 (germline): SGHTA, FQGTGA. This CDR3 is CASSSVQGHTQYF. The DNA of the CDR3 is TGTGCCAGCAGCTCCGTCCAGGGCCATACGCAGTATTTT.

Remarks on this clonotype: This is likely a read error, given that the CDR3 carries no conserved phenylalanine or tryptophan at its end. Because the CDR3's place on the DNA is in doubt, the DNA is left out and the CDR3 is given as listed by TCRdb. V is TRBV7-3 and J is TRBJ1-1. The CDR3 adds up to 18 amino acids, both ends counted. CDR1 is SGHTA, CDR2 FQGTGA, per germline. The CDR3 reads CASSGRDSLALSSSTSGQ.

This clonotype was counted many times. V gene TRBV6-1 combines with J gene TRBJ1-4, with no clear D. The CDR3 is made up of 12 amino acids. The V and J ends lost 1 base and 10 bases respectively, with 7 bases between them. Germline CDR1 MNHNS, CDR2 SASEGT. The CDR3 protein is CASSEGRGKLFF. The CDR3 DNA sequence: TGTGCCAGCAGTGAAGGCCGGGGAAAACTGTTTTTT.

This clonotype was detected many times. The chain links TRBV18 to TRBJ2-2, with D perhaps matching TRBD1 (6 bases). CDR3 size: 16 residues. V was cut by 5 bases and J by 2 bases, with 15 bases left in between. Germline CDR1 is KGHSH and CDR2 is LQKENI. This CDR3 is CASSTYRDTNTGELFF. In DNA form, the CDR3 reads TGTGCCAGCTCAACCTACCGGGACACAAACACCGGGGAGCTGTTTTTT.

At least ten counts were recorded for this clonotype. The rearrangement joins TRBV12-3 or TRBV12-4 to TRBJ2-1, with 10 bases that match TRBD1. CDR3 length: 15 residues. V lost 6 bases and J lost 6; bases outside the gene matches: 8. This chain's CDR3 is CASRPRDRGSNEQFF. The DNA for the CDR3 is TGTGCCAGCAGACCCCGGGACAGGGGCTCCAATGAGCAGTTCTTC.

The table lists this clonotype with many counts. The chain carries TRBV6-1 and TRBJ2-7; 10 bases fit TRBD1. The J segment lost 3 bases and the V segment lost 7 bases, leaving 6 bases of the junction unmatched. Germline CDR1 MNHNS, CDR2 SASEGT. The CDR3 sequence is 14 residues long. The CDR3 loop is CASKTGGDDYEQYF. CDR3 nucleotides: TGTGCCAGCAAGACAGGGGGCGATGACTACGAGCAGTACTTC.

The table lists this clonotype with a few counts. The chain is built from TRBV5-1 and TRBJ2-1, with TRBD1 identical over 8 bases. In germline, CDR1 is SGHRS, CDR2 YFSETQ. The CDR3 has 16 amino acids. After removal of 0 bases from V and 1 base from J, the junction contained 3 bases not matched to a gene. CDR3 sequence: CASSLVTGGSYNEQFF. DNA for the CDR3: TGCGCCAGCAGCTTGGTAACAGGGGGTTCCTACAATGAGCAGTTCTTC. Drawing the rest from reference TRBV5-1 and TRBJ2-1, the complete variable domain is KAGVTQTPRYLIKTRGQQVTLSCSPISGHRSVSWYQQTPGQGLQFLFEYFSETQRNKGNFPGRFSGRQFSNSRSEMNVSTLELGDSALYLCASSLVTGGSYNEQFFGPGTRLTVL.